This T cell receptor (beta chain) was identified during a study of identical twins. Findings and caveats of the study: Models, which agreed with sharing between unrelated individuals, nonetheless underestimated the out-of-frame TCR alpha sharing seen in monozygotic twins. The abundant beta clonotypes from cord blood had fewer insertions, and memory repertoires had none of this.

TCRdb itself ran the 5' RACE reads through MiXCR, one entry per CDR3 protein. The sample lists about 300,000 distinct CDR3 sequences, about 12% occurring once. This CDR3 is 15 amino acids long. CDR1 MNHEY and CDR2 SMNVEV come from the germline V gene (reference sequence). The V gene lost 5 bases and the J gene lost 6 bases, with 20 bases spanning the gap. This clonotype occurred many times. Its specificity is unknown. The same sample was also used in a study of yellow fever vaccine responses in identical twins.

Sequencing input: CD8+ T cells sorted from blood. This chain links TRBV27 with TRBJ2-7; perhaps TRBD1 as D (5 bases). The TCR originated in a woman aged 18-29 years in good health. Written as DNA, the CDR3 is TGTGCCAGCAGTCCTAGGCAGGGTAGTGATTCCGAGCAGTACTTC. Translation: CASSPRQGSDSEQYF.